The 27 T cell receptor beta chains reported below all come from one sample, sequenced in a study of T cell responses to AZD1222 COVID-19 vaccine. Produced via immunoSEQ multiplex PCR; TCRdb's table is partial and in-frame only. The sample contains 95,000 to 100,000 clones, around nine tenths of which appear only once. Specimen: peripheral blood, collected on day 0 of AZD1222 vaccination. These receptors originate from an adult in good health.

This clone has only one observation. The V gene is TRBV7-6, the J gene TRBJ2-3, with no clear D. The CDR3 extends over 12 amino acids. V was trimmed by 1 base and J by 6 bases, leaving 5 bases between them. Germline V gene sequence: CDR1 SGHVS, CDR2 FNYEAQ. In nucleotides, the CDR3 is TGTGCCAGCAGCTTAGTCTCGGATACGCAGTATTTT. This translates into CASSLVSDTQYF.

The V call is TRBV2, the J call TRBJ1-4; D is uncertain. Germline CDR1 reads SNHLY; CDR2 reads FYNNEI. Trimming took off 7 bases at V and 6 bases at J, with 18 bases between the two ends. This CDR3 is 15 amino acids long. The chain's CDR3 is CASTAIGLWDEKLFF. Here the CDR3 DNA reads TGTGCCAGCACCGCGATCGGACTTTGGGATGAAAAACTGTTTTTT. The complete variable domain, with remaining parts taken from reference TRBV2 and TRBJ1-4, reads EPEVTQTPSHQVTQMGQEVILRCVPISNHLYFYWYRQILGQKVEFLVSFYNNEISEKSEIFDDQFSVERPDGSNFTLKIRSTKLEDSAMYFCASTAIGLWDEKLFFGSGTQLSVL.

CDR3 in amino acids: CASRPGGGLFYEQYF. For the CDR3, the DNA is TGTGCCAGCCGCCCCGGGGGGGGCCTCTTCTACGAGCAGTACTTC. V gene TRBV6-5 combines with J gene TRBJ2-7; 8 bases match TRBD2. The CDR3 spans 15 residues. Losses at the gene ends were 8 bases for V and 3 bases for J; bases not matched to a gene: 12. Germline assignment: CDR1 MNHEY and CDR2 SVGAGI.

The genes are TRBV30 and TRBJ1-3; unclear D gene. The germline V gene encodes CDR1 GTSNPN and CDR2 SVGIG (reference sequence). V gave up 0 bases and J gave up 0 bases, with 9 bases separating them. This CDR3 comprises 15 residues. The CDR3 protein is CAWSVFGSSGNTIYF. The CDR3 coding sequence is TGTGCCTGGAGTGTATTCGGCAGCTCTGGAAACACCATATATTTT.

The CDR3: CASSHVDRVTEAFF. DNA of the CDR3: TGTGCCAGCAGCCATGTAGACAGGGTCACTGAAGCTTTCTTT. This rearrangement joins TRBV14 to TRBJ1-1, with 7 nucleotides matching TRBD1. The germline CDR1 and CDR2 sequences are SGHDN and FVKESK. There are 14 residues in the CDR3. Trimming at V came to 3 bases and at J to 4 bases, leaving 5 bases not matched to a gene.

This chain joins TRBV29-1 and TRBJ2-2; a possible D gene is TRBD1 (5 bases). The CDR3 totals 14 residues. The V and J ends lost 4 bases and 13 bases respectively, with 22 bases between them. The germline V gene encodes CDR1 SQVTM and CDR2 ANQGSEA. CDR3 region: CSVGATGTTEGLFF. Written as DNA, the CDR3 is TGCAGCGTTGGGGCAACAGGAACTACCGAAGGGCTGTTTTTT.

The gene calls are TRBV12-3 or TRBV12-4 and TRBJ1-2; 7 bases map to TRBD1. This CDR3 region has 13 residues. V dropped 6 bases and J dropped 10; count of bases not matched to a gene: 11. The CDR3 DNA follows: TGTGCCAGCAGCACTTCAGGGGGGTCTGTCTACACCTTC. Translating it yields CASSTSGGSVYTF.

V and J are TRBV9 and TRBJ2-1, with 7 bases aligning to TRBD2. The trim removed 0 bases at V and 5 bases at J, leaving 5 bases unmatched. CDR3 size: 15 residues. In germline, CDR1 is SGDLS, CDR2 YYNGEE. CDR3 nucleotide sequence: TGTGCCAGCAGCGTAGGGCTAGCGGATAACAATGAGCAGTTCTTC. Translated, it gives CASSVGLADNNEQFF.

J is TRBJ1-6 and V is TRBV10-2; D is unresolved. Per germline, CDR1 WSHSY and CDR2 SAAADI. There are 13 residues in the CDR3. V was shortened by 7 bases and J by 9 bases, with 13 bases between the two germline ends. CDR3 amino acids: CASTPRGGSPLHF. The CDR3 region has the DNA TGCGCCAGCACCCCCCGAGGCGGTTCACCCCTCCACTTT.

V usage is TRBV3-1 (or the pseudogene TRBV3-2) and J usage is TRBJ2-7; D perhaps matches TRBD1 (5 bases). The CDR3 has 16 residues. CDR1 LGHDT and CDR2 YNNKEL come from the germline V gene (reference sequence). V gave up 5 bases and J gave up 0 bases, with 17 bases separating them. In DNA form, the CDR3 reads TGTGCCAGCAGCTCCGTAGGGGCAACTTTCTCCTACGAGCAGTACTTC. Protein: CASSSVGATFSYEQYF.

This rearrangement joins TRBV14 to TRBJ1-2; a weak D match, TRBD1 (5 bases). Germline V gene sequence: CDR1 SGHDN, CDR2 FVKESK. The length of the CDR3 is 16 residues. V shed 2 bases and J shed 1 base, with 14 bases lying between them. The CDR3 sequence is CASSQRSGHVNYGYTF. DNA of the CDR3: TGTGCCAGCAGCCAACGGTCCGGACACGTTAACTATGGCTACACCTTC.

V is TRBV28 and J is TRBJ2-4; a weak D match, TRBD1 (5 bases). The CDR3 is 16 residues long. The germline CDR1 and CDR2 sequences are MDHEN and SYDVKM. V gave up 2 bases and J gave up 2 bases, with 13 bases separating them. In DNA, the CDR3 is TGTGCCAGCAGTTTAAGGGGTTCTGGGTCCAAAAACATTCAGTACTTC. Protein sequence: CASSLRGSGSKNIQYF.

The V and J genes are TRBV3-1 (or the pseudogene TRBV3-2) and TRBJ1-1; the D gene is possibly TRBD1 (5 bases). V lost 0 bases and J lost 5, with 10 bases in between. CDR1 and CDR2 (germline): LGHDT, YNNKEL (reference sequence). The CDR3 length is 14 residues. The CDR3 reads CASSQDSAGTEAFF. CDR3 bases: TGTGCCAGCAGCCAAGATTCCGCAGGGACTGAAGCTTTCTTT.

The CDR3 DNA follows: TGCAGCGCCTCCGACAGGGACCCGCGGAACACTGAAGCTTTCTTT. Amino acids: CSASDRDPRNTEAFF. The rearrangement joins TRBV29-1 to TRBJ1-1, with 7 bases fitting TRBD1. This CDR3 spans 15 amino acids. With 7 bases clipped from V and 1 base from J, the junction kept 12 bases outside the gene matches. Germline CDR1 is SQVTM and CDR2 is ANQGSEA.

The V gene is TRBV4-1, the J gene TRBJ1-3; 7 positions agree with TRBD1. Trimming cost V 2 bases and J 7 bases; bases outside gene matches: 8. The CDR3 has 15 amino acids. The germline gives CDR1 MGHRA, CDR2 YSYEKL. CDR3 region: CASSQRTGEGNTIYF. CDR3 sequence (DNA): TGCGCCAGCAGCCAACGGACAGGTGAAGGGAACACCATATATTTT.

This sequence joins TRBV2 and TRBJ1-1; D is ambiguous. V shed 7 bases and J shed 5 bases, with 14 bases lying between them. Per the germline V gene, CDR1 is SNHLY and CDR2 is FYNNEI. The CDR3 has 13 residues. The CDR3 loop is CASTPRVWTEAFF. The CDR3 DNA is TGTGCCAGCACCCCCCGGGTCTGGACTGAAGCTTTCTTT.

The chain uses TRBV11-2 and TRBJ1-2, with D hard to call. CDR1 is SGHAT, CDR2 FQNNGV, per germline. This CDR3 spans 13 amino acids. V was shortened by 6 bases and J by 8 bases, with 16 bases between the two germline ends. The CDR3 nucleotides read TGTGCCAGCAGTGCGTCTATCGACCGCGGCTACACCTTC. The encoded protein is CASSASIDRGYTF.

The rearrangement links TRBV6-5 to TRBJ2-2; D is perhaps TRBD2 (6 bases). The CDR3 is 12 residues long. Germline values: CDR1 MNHEY, CDR2 SVGAGI. Trimming stripped 7 bases from V and 5 bases from J, with 8 bases between. CDR3 loop: CASNGGTGELFF. In nucleotides, the CDR3 is TGTGCCAGCAACGGGGGTACCGGGGAGCTGTTTTTT.

V gene TRBV21-1 combines with J gene TRBJ1-4; the D segment call TRBD1 is taken from the table without a DNA check. TRBV21-1 is an annotated pseudogene. The CDR3 is 14 amino acids. The CDR3 region is CASSGRDRAGKLFF. CDR3 sequence (DNA): TGTGCCAGCAGCGGACGGGACAGGGCGGGAAAACTGTTTTTT.

The chain links TRBV6-5 to TRBJ2-7; the D is unclear. This CDR3 region has 13 residues. From germline, CDR1 is MNHEY and CDR2 SVGAGI. With 2 bases removed from V and 2 bases from J, the gap between germline ends came to 7 bases. This CDR3 is CASSYGVTYEQYF. The CDR3 DNA follows: TGTGCCAGCAGTTACGGAGTCACCTACGAGCAGTACTTC.

This clone appeared a single time. The gene calls are TRBV30 and TRBJ1-3; possibly TRBD1 for D (5 bases). This CDR3 contains 16 residues. Germline lookup yields CDR1 GTSNPN and CDR2 SVGIG (reference sequence). V was shortened by 5 bases and J by 0 bases, with 17 bases between the two germline ends. In nucleotides, the CDR3 is TGTGCCTGGGCCTTCCCGGGGCCTAGCTCTGGAAACACCATATATTTT. This sequence encodes CAWAFPGPSSGNTIYF.

The V gene is TRBV30, the J gene TRBJ1-5; maybe TRBD1 (5 bases). Trimming pared 3 bases from V and 2 bases from J, leaving 11 bases between. The V gene's germline CDR1 is GTSNPN and CDR2 SVGIG (reference sequence). CDR3 length: 14 amino acids. CDR3: CAWSTGSGNQPQHF. As DNA, the CDR3 is TGTGCCTGGAGCACAGGATCGGGCAATCAGCCCCAGCATTTT.

This clone was seen only once. The chain recombines TRBV7-9 with TRBJ1-3; D is unclear. This CDR3 has 18 residues. The germline CDR1 and CDR2 sequences are SEHNR and FQNEAQ (reference sequence). V gave up 3 bases and J gave up 4 bases, with 22 bases separating them. The CDR3 sequence: CASSFDFVLRDGGNTIYF. CDR3 nucleotides: TGTGCCAGCAGCTTTGATTTCGTGTTGCGAGACGGCGGAAACACCATATATTTT.

The chain combines TRBV27 with TRBJ1-1; no firm D call. Per germline, CDR1 MNHEY and CDR2 SMNVEV (reference sequence). The CDR3 runs 14 residues. Trimming removed 7 bases at V and 5 bases at J, with 17 bases between. The CDR3 spells CASKGFGSWTEAFF. The CDR3 bases are TGTGCCAGCAAGGGTTTTGGGTCGTGGACTGAAGCTTTCTTT.

Only one count was recorded for this clone. This sequence joins TRBV11-2 and TRBJ1-6; D call uncertain. The CDR3 extends over 16 amino acids. CDR1 and CDR2 from the germline V gene are SGHAT and FQNNGV. The germline V and J ends were trimmed by 5 bases and 7 bases, with 18 bases remaining between them. The CDR3 coding sequence is TGTGCCAGCAGCCTACAGAGATTTGGTGCAAATTCACCCCTCCACTTT. It encodes CASSLQRFGANSPLHF.

The rearrangement links TRBV2 to TRBJ2-3; 8 nucleotides agree with TRBD2. The CDR3 runs 14 residues. Germline CDR1 and CDR2: SNHLY and FYNNEI. With V trimmed by 7 bases and J by 2 bases, 5 bases remained unmatched. The CDR3: CASTTSGNTDTQYF. CDR3 nucleotides: TGTGCCAGCACTACTAGCGGAAACACAGATACGCAGTATTTT.

J is TRBJ1-4 and V is TRBV27, with D tentatively TRBD1 (5 bases). V lost 3 bases and J lost 6, with 8 bases in between. This CDR3 spans 13 amino acids. Germline CDR1 and CDR2: MNHEY and SMNVEV (reference sequence). CDR3 sequence: CASSFGGYEKLFF. CDR3 in DNA: TGTGCCAGCAGTTTCGGGGGGTATGAAAAACTGTTTTTT.